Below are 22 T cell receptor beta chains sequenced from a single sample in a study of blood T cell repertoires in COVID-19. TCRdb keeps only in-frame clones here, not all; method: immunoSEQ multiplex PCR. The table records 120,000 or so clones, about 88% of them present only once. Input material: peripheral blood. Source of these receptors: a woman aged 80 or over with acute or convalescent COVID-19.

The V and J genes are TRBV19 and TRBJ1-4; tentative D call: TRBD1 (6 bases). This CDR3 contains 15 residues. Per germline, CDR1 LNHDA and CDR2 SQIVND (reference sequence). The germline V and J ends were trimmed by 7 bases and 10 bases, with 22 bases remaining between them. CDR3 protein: CASTHTWGRRGKLFF. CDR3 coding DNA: TGTGCCAGTACCCATACTTGGGGGCGGCGTGGAAAACTGTTTTTT.

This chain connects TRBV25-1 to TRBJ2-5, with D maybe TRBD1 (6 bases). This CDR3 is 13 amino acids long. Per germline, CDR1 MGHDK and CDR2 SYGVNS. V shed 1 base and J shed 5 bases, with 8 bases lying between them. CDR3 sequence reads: CASSESGVETQYF. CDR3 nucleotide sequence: TGTGCCAGCAGTGAATCAGGGGTCGAGACCCAGTACTTC.

The CDR3 bases are TGTGCCAGCCAAAAGTCGGGGAGCGGCTACACCTTC. Translation: CASQKSGSGYTF. J is TRBJ1-2 and V is TRBV2; unclear D gene. CDR1 SNHLY and CDR2 FYNNEI come from the germline V gene. Trimming took 8 bases from V and 8 from J, leaving 15 bases between them. The CDR3 totals 12 residues.

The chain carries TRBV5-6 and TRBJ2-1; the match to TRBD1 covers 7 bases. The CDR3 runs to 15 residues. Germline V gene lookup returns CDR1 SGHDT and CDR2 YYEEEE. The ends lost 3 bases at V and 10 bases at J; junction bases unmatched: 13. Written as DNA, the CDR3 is TGTGCCAGCAGCTCCCAGGGGGTACCGCAGGAGGAGCAGTTCTTC. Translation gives CASSSQGVPQEEQFF.

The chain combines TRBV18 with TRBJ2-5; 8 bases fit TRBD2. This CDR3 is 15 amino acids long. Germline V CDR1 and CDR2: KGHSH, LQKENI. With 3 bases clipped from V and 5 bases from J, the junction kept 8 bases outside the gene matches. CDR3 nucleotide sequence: TGTGCCAGCTCACCCCTTGGTAGCGGGGCCGAGACCCAGTACTTC. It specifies CASSPLGSGAETQYF. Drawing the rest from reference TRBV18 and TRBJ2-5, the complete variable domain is NAGVMQNPRHLVRRRGQEARLRCSPMKGHSHVYWYRQLPEEGLKFMVYLQKENIIDESGMPKERFSAEFPKEGPSILRIQQVVRGDSAAYFCASSPLGSGAETQYFGPGTRLLVL.

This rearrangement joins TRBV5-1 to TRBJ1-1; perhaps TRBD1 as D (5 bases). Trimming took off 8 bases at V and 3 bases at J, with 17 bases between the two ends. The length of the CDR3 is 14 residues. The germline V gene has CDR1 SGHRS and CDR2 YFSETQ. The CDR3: CASIQGTGDTEAFF. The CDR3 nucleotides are TGCGCCAGTATCCAGGGAACGGGGGACACTGAAGCTTTCTTT.

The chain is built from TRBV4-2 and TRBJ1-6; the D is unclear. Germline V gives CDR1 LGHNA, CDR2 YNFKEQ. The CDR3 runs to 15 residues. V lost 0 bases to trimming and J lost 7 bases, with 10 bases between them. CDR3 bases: TGTGCCAGCAGCCAAGATGACACAGTGAATTCACCCCTCCACTTT. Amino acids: CASSQDDTVNSPLHF.

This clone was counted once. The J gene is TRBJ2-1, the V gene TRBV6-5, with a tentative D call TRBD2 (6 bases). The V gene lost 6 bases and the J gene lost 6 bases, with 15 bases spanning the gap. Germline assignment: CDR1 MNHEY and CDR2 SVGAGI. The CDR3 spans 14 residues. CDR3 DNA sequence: TGTGCCAGCAGGGGAGGTTACGGGCCCAATGAGCAGTTCTTC. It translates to CASRGGYGPNEQFF.

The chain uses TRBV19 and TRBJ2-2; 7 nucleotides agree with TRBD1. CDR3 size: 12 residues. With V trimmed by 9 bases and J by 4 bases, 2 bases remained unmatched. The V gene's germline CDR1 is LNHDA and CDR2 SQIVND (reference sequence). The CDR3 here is CASNRGTGELFF. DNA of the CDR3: TGTGCCAGCAACAGGGGCACCGGGGAGCTGTTTTTT.

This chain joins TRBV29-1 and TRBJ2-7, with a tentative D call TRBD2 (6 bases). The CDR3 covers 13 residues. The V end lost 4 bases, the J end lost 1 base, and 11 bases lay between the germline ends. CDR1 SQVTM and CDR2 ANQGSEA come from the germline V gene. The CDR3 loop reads CSVASGLSYEQYF. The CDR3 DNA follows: TGCAGCGTTGCGAGCGGACTATCCTACGAGCAGTACTTC.

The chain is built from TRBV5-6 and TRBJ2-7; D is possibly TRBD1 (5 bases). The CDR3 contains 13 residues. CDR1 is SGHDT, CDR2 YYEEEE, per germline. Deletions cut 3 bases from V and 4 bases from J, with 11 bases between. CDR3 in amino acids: CASSSRTNYEQYF. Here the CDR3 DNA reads TGTGCCAGCAGCTCCAGGACAAATTACGAGCAGTACTTC.

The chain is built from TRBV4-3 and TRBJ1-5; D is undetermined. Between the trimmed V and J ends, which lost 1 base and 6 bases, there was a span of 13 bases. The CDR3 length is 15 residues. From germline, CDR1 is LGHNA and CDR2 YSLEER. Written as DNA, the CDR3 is TGCGCCAGCAGCCAAGCGGCGCAGGTAGGTCAGCCCCAGCATTTT. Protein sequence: CASSQAAQVGQPQHF.

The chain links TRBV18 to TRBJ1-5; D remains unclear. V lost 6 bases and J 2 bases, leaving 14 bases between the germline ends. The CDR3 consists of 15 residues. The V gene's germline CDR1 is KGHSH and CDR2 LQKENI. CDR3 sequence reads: CASSPTTSGNQPQHF. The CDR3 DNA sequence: TGTGCCAGCTCCCCCACCACATCAGGCAATCAGCCCCAGCATTTT. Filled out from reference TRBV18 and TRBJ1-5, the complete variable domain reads NAGVMQNPRHLVRRRGQEARLRCSPMKGHSHVYWYRQLPEEGLKFMVYLQKENIIDESGMPKERFSAEFPKEGPSILRIQQVVRGDSAAYFCASSPTTSGNQPQHFGDGTRLSIL.

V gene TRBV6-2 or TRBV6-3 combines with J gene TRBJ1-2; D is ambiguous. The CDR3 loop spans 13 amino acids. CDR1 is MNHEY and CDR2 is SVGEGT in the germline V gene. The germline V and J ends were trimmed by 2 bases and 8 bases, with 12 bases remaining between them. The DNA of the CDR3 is TGTGCCAGCAGTTACCAGAGCGTCGGCGGCTACACCTTC. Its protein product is CASSYQSVGGYTF.

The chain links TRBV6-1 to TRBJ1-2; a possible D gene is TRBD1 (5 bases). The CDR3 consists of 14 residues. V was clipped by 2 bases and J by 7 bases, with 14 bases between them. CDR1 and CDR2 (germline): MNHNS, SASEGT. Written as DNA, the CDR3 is TGTGCCAGCAGTGAAAACTGGGGCCAGGGTGGCTACACCTTC. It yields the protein CASSENWGQGGYTF.

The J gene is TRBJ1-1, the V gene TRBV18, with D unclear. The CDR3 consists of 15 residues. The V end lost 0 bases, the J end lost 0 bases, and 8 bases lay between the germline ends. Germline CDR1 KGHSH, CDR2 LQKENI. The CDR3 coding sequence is TGTGCCAGCTCACCACCGACACAAATGAACACTGAAGCTTTCTTT. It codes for CASSPPTQMNTEAFF. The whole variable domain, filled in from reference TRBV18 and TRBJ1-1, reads NAGVMQNPRHLVRRRGQEARLRCSPMKGHSHVYWYRQLPEEGLKFMVYLQKENIIDESGMPKERFSAEFPKEGPSILRIQQVVRGDSAAYFCASSPPTQMNTEAFFGQGTRLTVV.

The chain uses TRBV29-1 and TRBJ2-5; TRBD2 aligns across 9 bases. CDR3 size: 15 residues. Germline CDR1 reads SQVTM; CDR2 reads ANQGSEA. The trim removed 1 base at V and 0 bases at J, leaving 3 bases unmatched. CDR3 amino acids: CSVEGTSGYQETQYF. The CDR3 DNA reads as TGCAGCGTTGAAGGTACTAGCGGGTACCAAGAGACCCAGTACTTC.

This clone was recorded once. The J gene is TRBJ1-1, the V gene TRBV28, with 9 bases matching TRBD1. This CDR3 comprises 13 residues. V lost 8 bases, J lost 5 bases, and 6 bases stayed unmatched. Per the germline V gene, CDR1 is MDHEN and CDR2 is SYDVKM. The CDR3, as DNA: TGTGCCAGCGGACTGACAGGGGGTACTGAAGCTTTCTTT. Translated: CASGLTGGTEAFF.

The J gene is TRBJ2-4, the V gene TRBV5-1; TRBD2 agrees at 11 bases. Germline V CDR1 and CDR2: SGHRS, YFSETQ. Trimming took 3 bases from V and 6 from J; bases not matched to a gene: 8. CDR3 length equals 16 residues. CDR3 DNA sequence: TGCGCCAGCAGCTCAGGTAGCGGGGGGGCGCGAAACATTCAGTACTTC. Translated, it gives CASSSGSGGARNIQYF.

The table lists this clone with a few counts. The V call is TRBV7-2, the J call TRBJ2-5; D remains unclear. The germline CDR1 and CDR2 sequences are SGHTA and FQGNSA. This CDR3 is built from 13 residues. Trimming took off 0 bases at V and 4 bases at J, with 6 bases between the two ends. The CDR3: CASSLALVETQYF. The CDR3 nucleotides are TGTGCCAGCAGCTTAGCCCTAGTAGAGACCCAGTACTTC. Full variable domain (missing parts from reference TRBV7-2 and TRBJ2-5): GAGVSQSPSNKVTEKGKDVELRCDPISGHTALYWYRQSLGQGLEFLIYFQGNSAPDKSGLPSDRFSAERTGGSVSTLTIQRTQQEDSAVYLCASSLALVETQYFGPGTRLLVL.

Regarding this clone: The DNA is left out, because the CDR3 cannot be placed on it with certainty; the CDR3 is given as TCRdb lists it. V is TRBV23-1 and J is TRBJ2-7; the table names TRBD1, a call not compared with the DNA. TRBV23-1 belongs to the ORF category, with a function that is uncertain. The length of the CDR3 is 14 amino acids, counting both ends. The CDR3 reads CASSTSAGSYEQYF.

The CDR3 bases are TGTGCCAGCAGTTTAAGACTAGCGGGAGGAGTTACTATAAGCACAGATACGCAGTATTTT. Its protein product is CASSLRLAGGVTISTDTQYF. The chain joins TRBV27 to TRBJ2-3, with 13 bases fitting TRBD2. The CDR3 loop spans 20 amino acids. Germline V gene lookup returns CDR1 MNHEY and CDR2 SMNVEV (reference sequence). The junction had 11 bases not matched to a gene; V was cut back by 2 bases and J by 0 bases.